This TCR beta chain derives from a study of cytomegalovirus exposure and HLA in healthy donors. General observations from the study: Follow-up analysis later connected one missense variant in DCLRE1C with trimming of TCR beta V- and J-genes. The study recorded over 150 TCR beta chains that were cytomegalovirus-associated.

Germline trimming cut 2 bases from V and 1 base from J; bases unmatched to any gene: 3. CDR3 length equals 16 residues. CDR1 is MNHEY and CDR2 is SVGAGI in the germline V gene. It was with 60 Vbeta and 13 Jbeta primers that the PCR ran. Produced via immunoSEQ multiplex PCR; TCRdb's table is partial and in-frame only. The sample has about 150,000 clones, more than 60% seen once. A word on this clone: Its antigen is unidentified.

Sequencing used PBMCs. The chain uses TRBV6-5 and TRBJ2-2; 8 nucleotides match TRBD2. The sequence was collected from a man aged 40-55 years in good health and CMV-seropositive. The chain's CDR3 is CASSYQLAVNTGELFF. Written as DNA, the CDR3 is TGTGCCAGCAGTTACCAACTAGCGGTGAACACCGGGGAGCTGTTTTTT.